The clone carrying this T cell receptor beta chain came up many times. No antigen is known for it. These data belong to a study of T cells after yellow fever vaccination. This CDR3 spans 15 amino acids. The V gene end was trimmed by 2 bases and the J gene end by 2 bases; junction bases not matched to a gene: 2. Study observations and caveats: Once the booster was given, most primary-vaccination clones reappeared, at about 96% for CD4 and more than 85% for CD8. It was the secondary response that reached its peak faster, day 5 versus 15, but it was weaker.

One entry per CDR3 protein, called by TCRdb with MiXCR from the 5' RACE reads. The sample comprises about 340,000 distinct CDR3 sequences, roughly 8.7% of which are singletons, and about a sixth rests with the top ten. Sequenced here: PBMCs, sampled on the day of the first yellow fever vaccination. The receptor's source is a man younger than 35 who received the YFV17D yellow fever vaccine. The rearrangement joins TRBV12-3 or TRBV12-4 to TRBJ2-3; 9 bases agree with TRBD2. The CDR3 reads CASSLSGGYTDTQYF. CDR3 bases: TGTGCCAGCAGTTTAAGCGGGGGGTACACAGATACGCAGTATTTT.